This T cell receptor (beta chain) was captured by sequencing in a study of tumor and adjacent non-tumor tissue in lung cancer. This clonotype has more than one count but fewer than ten. The junction departs from the called germline gene at one end, perhaps through a read error. TCRbeta libraries were built with three rounds of nested PCR, modified from ARM-PCR. Using its own MiXCR run on the multiplex PCR reads, TCRdb lists one record per CDR3 protein. The table has tens of thousands of distinct CDR3 sequences, about three quarters seen once. This sample's RNA came from whole unsorted tissue. This receptor was taken from a woman in her 50s with non-small cell lung cancer. Sequencing was performed on lung tumor tissue.

The CDR3, as DNA: TGTGTCAGCAGCCGGTCCGGGGAAAAACTGTTTTTT. Translation gives CVSSRSGEKLFF. The chain is built from TRBV7-8 and TRBJ1-4, with D hard to call. The CDR3 totals 12 residues. Germline lookup yields CDR1 SGHVS and CDR2 FQNEAQ.